This T cell receptor beta chain was retrieved from a study of regulatory T cells in long-lasting Graves disease. Whole-study context: In persistent Graves' disease, antithyroid drugs had been taken for over 5 years and TSH receptor antibodies stayed positive. Study outcomes and limitations: Among the persistent patients, some 2,900 public clonotypes were shared, more than the approximately 1,000 shared among new patients. Persistent disease samples used TRBV28, TRBJ1-2 and TRBJ2-5 preferentially.

This CDR3 is built from 12 residues. Germline loops: CDR1 MDHEN, CDR2 SYDVKM. This clonotype was observed many times. The antigen remains unidentified. At one end the junction does not follow the germline gene, possibly because of a read error. Documented time point: persistent/refractory GD, antithyroid drugs over 5 years with positive TRAb. Preparation of the TCR library used RNA extracted from PBMCs. Diagnoses of Graves' disease were made by American Thyroid Association guidelines. Investigators prepared the TCR beta libraries by applying iRepertoire HTBI primers and Arm-PCR of CDR3 regions. TCRdb passed the multiplex PCR reads through MiXCR, listing each CDR3 protein once. The top ten hold roughly 8% of the sample, which has under 500,000 distinct CDR3 sequences, 20% seen once.

This specimen was peripheral blood mononuclear cells (PBMCs), taken when the disease was refractory, from a patient treated with antithyroid drugs. This TCR came from a female donor with Graves disease. This chain joins TRBV28 and TRBJ2-7; D is unresolved. DNA of the CDR3: TGCGCCAGCAGCTTGACGGGTTCGGAGCAGTACTTC. Translation: CASSLTGSEQYF.